The source of this T cell receptor (beta chain) is a study of radiotherapy plus CTLA-4 blockade in lung cancer. Repertoires were generated with immunoSEQ multiplex PCR, while TCRdb's copy carries only in-frame clones and drops some. The repertoire holds around 40,000 clones, with 60% to 80% as singletons. This CDR3 contains 17 residues. Losses at the gene ends were 5 bases for V and 3 bases for J; bases not matched to a gene: 10. Germline CDR1 is SNHLY and CDR2 is FYNNEI. CTLA-4 blockade with ipilimumab, together with focal radiation, was given to patients with chemo-refractory metastatic non-small-cell lung cancer.

The source of this sequence is a human donor with non-small cell lung cancer who had stable disease on radiotherapy plus ipilimumab. The starting material was peripheral blood, obtained from a patient treated with radiotherapy plus ipilimumab. The V and J genes are TRBV2 and TRBJ2-6, with 7 nucleotides matching TRBD2. The CDR3 region is CASSFGRGAGGANVLTF. The DNA for the CDR3 is TGTGCCAGCAGTTTTGGGAGGGGCGCTGGTGGGGCCAACGTCCTGACTTTC.